The 20 T cell receptor beta chains below all came from one sample that was sequenced in a study of read filtering for tumor transcriptome and immune sequencing. This library used around 400 ng RNA and molecular barcoded adaptors spanning alpha/delta and beta/gamma chains. TCRdb reprocessed the reads with MiXCR, giving one entry per CDR3 protein. Of 130,000 or so distinct CDR3 sequences listed, approximately 13% are singletons. The specimen sequenced was a population of CD138-negative cells sorted from bone marrow. These receptors were obtained from a donor aged 40 or older with multiple myeloma.

This clonotype was counted ten times or more. This chain uses TRBV7-6 with TRBJ2-6; 7 nucleotides agree with TRBD1. The junction had 8 bases not matched to a gene; V was cut back by 5 bases and J by 4 bases. CDR1 is SGHVS, CDR2 FNYEAQ, per germline. The CDR3 has 16 amino acids. The CDR3 here is CASSPPTGTGANVLTF. CDR3 nucleotides: TGTGCCAGCAGCCCCCCGACAGGGACCGGGGCCAACGTCCTGACTTTC.

The table lists this clonotype with many counts. The V gene is TRBV19, the J gene TRBJ1-5, with D tentatively TRBD1 (5 bases). From germline, CDR1 is LNHDA and CDR2 SQIVND (reference sequence). The V end lost 3 bases, the J end lost 7 bases, and 13 bases lay between the germline ends. The CDR3 loop spans 14 amino acids. The CDR3 loop reads CASSIGGEGQPQHF. The CDR3 DNA follows: TGTGCCAGTAGTATTGGAGGGGAGGGCCAGCCCCAGCATTTT.

This clonotype was seen many times. The chain is built from TRBV6-8 and TRBJ2-5, with TRBD1 matching 10 bases. CDR1 and CDR2 (germline): MNHGY, SAAAGT. J was trimmed by 1 base and V by 11 bases; bases with no gene match: 10. The CDR3 has 15 residues. For the CDR3, the DNA is TGTGCCCTCACCCACCGGGACAGGGGCCAAGAGACCCAGTACTTC. It encodes CALTHRDRGQETQYF.

This clonotype was found many times. The chain is built from TRBV2 and TRBJ2-3, with 8 positions matching TRBD1. Trimming took 6 bases from V and 1 from J; bases not matched to a gene: 3. Germline V gene sequence: CDR1 SNHLY, CDR2 FYNNEI. CDR3 length equals 14 residues. CDR3 coding DNA: TGTGCCAGCAGGACAGGGGCTGGCACAGATACGCAGTATTTT. It yields the protein CASRTGAGTDTQYF. Full variable domain (missing parts from reference TRBV2 and TRBJ2-3): EPEVTQTPSHQVTQMGQEVILRCVPISNHLYFYWYRQILGQKVEFLVSFYNNEISEKSEIFDDQFSVERPDGSNFTLKIRSTKLEDSAMYFCASRTGAGTDTQYFGPGTRLTVL.

Comment on this clonotype: It may be a read error: a sequence one base away is much more abundant. The V call is TRBV11-2, the J call TRBJ2-5; possibly TRBD2 for D (6 bases). Per the germline V gene, CDR1 is SGHAT and CDR2 is FQNNGV. The germline V and J ends were trimmed by 3 bases and 7 bases, with 15 bases remaining between them. There are 14 residues in the CDR3. The CDR3 DNA reads TGTGCCAGCAGCTTTTTGGGGCCCGGGGGGACCCAGTACTTC. It specifies CASSFLGPGGTQYF.

In its sample, this clonotype was seen many times. The chain has TRBV5-1 and TRBJ2-3, with a tentative D call TRBD2 (6 bases). The germline V gene has CDR1 SGHRS and CDR2 YFSETQ. The V end lost 0 bases, the J end lost 0 bases, and 8 bases lay between the germline ends. The CDR3 totals 15 residues. The chain's CDR3 is CASSLEAGSTDTQYF. The CDR3 DNA reads as TGCGCCAGCAGCTTGGAGGCGGGGAGCACAGATACGCAGTATTTT.

Notes on this clonotype: A much larger clone lies one base from this, so it may be a read error. The V and J genes are TRBV7-2 and TRBJ2-7, with a weak D call TRBD1 (6 bases). The CDR3 is 15 amino acids. In germline, CDR1 is SGHTA, CDR2 FQGNSA. The CDR3 is CASSSRTASSYGQYF. The CDR3 nucleotides read TGTGCCAGCAGCTCGAGGACAGCGTCTTCCTACGGGCAGTACTTC.

This clonotype came up many times. The chain links TRBV7-3 to TRBJ1-5, with D hard to call. This CDR3 is 15 amino acids long. Between the trimmed V and J ends, which lost 3 bases and 0 bases, there was a span of 9 bases. Germline CDR1 SGHTA, CDR2 FQGTGA. The CDR3 loop is CASSFKDRSNQPQHF. The CDR3 nucleotides are TGTGCCAGCAGCTTCAAGGACCGTAGCAATCAGCCCCAGCATTTT.

This clonotype was found many times. V gene TRBV20-1 combines with J gene TRBJ2-7; the D call may be TRBD1 or TRBD2 (5 bases each). The V end was cut by 4 bases, the J end by 0 bases, with 10 bases between. This CDR3 comprises 13 residues. Germline-derived CDR1 and CDR2 are DFQATT and SNEGSKA (reference sequence). This CDR3 reads CSATGPSSYEQYF. The CDR3 DNA is TGCAGTGCTACGGGACCCAGCTCCTACGAGCAGTACTTC.

This clonotype is judged medium-sized. This rearrangement joins TRBV5-1 to TRBJ2-3; TRBD1 aligns across 7 bases. The V gene end was trimmed by 4 bases and the J gene end by 2 bases; junction bases not matched to a gene: 4. CDR1 and CDR2 from the germline V gene are SGHRS and YFSETQ. The CDR3 is 14 residues long. The DNA of the CDR3 is TGCGCCAGCAGCATAGGACAGGACACAGATACGCAGTATTTT. Amino acids: CASSIGQDTDTQYF.

This clonotype has ten or more counts. The chain links TRBV3-1 to TRBJ1-5, with D tentatively TRBD1 (6 bases). The CDR3 loop spans 14 amino acids. Germline V gene data show CDR1 as LGHDT and CDR2 as YNNKEL (reference sequence). The germline V and J ends were trimmed by 4 bases and 2 bases, with 9 bases remaining between them. CDR3 nucleotides: TGTGCCAGCAGCCCCCGACAGGGCAATCAGCCCCAGCATTTT. Translated: CASSPRQGNQPQHF.

The chain employs TRBV7-3 and TRBJ2-5; 9 positions match TRBD2. Germline-derived CDR1 and CDR2 are SGHTA and FQGTGA. V shed 0 bases, J shed 2 bases, and the junction held 1 base outside the gene matches. There are 15 residues in the CDR3. The CDR3 DNA reads as TGTGCCAGCAGCTTAACGGCGGGAGGGCAAGAGACCCAGTACTTC. Amino acids: CASSLTAGGQETQYF. Combining the CDR3 with reference TRBV7-3 and TRBJ2-5 gives the whole variable domain GAGVSQTPSNKVTEKGKYVELRCDPISGHTALYWYRQSLGQGPEFLIYFQGTGAADDSGLPNDRFFAVRPEGSVSTLKIQRTERGDSAVYLCASSLTAGGQETQYFGPGTRLLVL.

This clonotype was picked up many times. J is TRBJ2-1 and V is TRBV20-1; 14 bases map to TRBD2. The CDR3 is 16 amino acids. Per the germline V gene, CDR1 is DFQATT and CDR2 is SNEGSKA (reference sequence). V was pared by 5 bases and J by 12 bases, with 15 bases of the junction left unmatched. The CDR3 is CSAPQGGTSGRGAQFF. CDR3 DNA: TGCAGTGCTCCTCAAGGGGGGACTAGCGGGAGAGGGGCGCAGTTCTTC.

A note on this clonotype: A far larger clone is just one base off, so this is likely a read error. The chain combines TRBV7-2 with TRBJ2-1; 7 nucleotides line up with TRBD2. The length of the CDR3 is 17 residues. CDR1 SGHTA and CDR2 FQGNSA come from the germline V gene. V dropped 5 bases and J dropped 6; count of bases not matched to a gene: 16. In DNA, the CDR3 is TGTGCCAGCAGCGGGGCCCGTGGTGGACTAGAGGCCAATGAGCAGTTCTTC. Its translation: CASSGARGGLEANEQFF.

Many counts were recorded for this clonotype. V gene TRBV20-1 combines with J gene TRBJ2-1, with 8 bases that match TRBD2. CDR1 DFQATT and CDR2 SNEGSKA come from the germline V gene (reference sequence). The CDR3 is 15 amino acids. J gave up 6 bases and V 4 bases, and 11 bases lay outside the gene matches. CDR3 in DNA: TGCAGTGCTATTAAGCCCGGACTAGCTGGCAATGAGCAGTTCTTC. Its protein product is CSAIKPGLAGNEQFF.

Concerning this clonotype itself: This CDR3 fails to terminate in the conserved phenylalanine or tryptophan, so it likely reflects a read error. This chain uses TRBV5-1 with TRBJ2-1; no clear D gene. V dropped 0 bases and J dropped 8 bases, with 12 bases sitting between them. The germline V gene has CDR1 SGHRS and CDR2 YFSETQ. CDR3 length equals 14 residues. In DNA, the CDR3 is TGCGCCAGCAGCTTGGCCCTTCCCATTGATGAGCAGTTCTCC. It translates to CASSLALPIDEQFS.

This clonotype appeared a few times. A much larger clone lies one base from this, so it may be a read error. The chain employs TRBV29-1 and TRBJ2-1; 11 bases agree with TRBD2. Germline CDR1 reads SQVTM; CDR2 reads ANQGSEA. Trimming at V came to 6 bases and at J to 6 bases, leaving 7 bases not matched to a gene. The CDR3 sequence is 14 residues long. The DNA of the CDR3 is TGCAGCGTGAGTGGTAGCGGGAGGGTCAATGAGCAGTTCTTC. This encodes CSVSGSGRVNEQFF.

About this clonotype: This may come from a read error, since a much larger clone is one base off. The missing conserved phenylalanine or tryptophan at the end of this CDR3 makes a read error likely. The CDR3 nucleotides read TGTGCCAGCAGTTTAACCGGGACAGTTGAAGCTTTCCTT. Translated: CASSLTGTVEAFL. This chain links TRBV12-3 or TRBV12-4 with TRBJ1-1, with 7 nucleotides matching TRBD1. The CDR3 contains 13 residues. V shed 2 bases, J shed 7 bases, and the junction held 4 bases outside the gene matches.

Ten or more counts support this clonotype. This chain links TRBV20-1 with TRBJ2-2, with 11 nucleotides matching TRBD2. The CDR3 covers 19 residues. V shed 0 bases and J 1 base; nucleotides not matched to a gene: 10. Looked up from germline, CDR1 is DFQATT and CDR2 is SNEGSKA (reference sequence). The CDR3 region is CSARDRVAGGPKNTGELFF. CDR3 in DNA: TGCAGTGCTAGAGATCGAGTAGCGGGAGGGCCCAAGAACACCGGGGAGCTGTTTTTT.

This clonotype has at least ten counts. The chain is built from TRBV29-1 and TRBJ2-4; 7 bases line up with TRBD1. The V gene's germline CDR1 is SQVTM and CDR2 ANQGSEA. The CDR3 totals 16 residues. Unmatched junction bases numbered 8, after V lost 2 bases and J lost 1 base. The CDR3 spells CSVENPDRRAKNIQYF. The DNA of the CDR3 is TGCAGCGTTGAAAATCCGGACAGGAGGGCCAAAAACATTCAGTACTTC.